The present TCR beta chain was sequenced within a study of lymphopenia after photon versus proton radiotherapy. General study results and limits: After the lymphocyte nadir, photon-treated repertoires showed oligoclonal expansion, especially of CD8+ Temra cells. Authors raise, but do not show, better survival with proton therapy. Post-nadir TCR diversity decline inversely tracked overall survival among those who died.

The germline V gene encodes CDR1 SGHVS and CDR2 FNYEAQ. V lost 1 base, J lost 0 bases, and 9 bases lay in between. This CDR3 is 15 amino acids long. Profiling relied on immunoSEQ multiplex PCR, and the TCRdb table lists in-frame clones only, not all of them. The sample contains more than 80,000 clones, around 88% of which appear only once. This clone was detected only once. Its antigen is unknown. Here the sequenced sample was peripheral blood, taken from a patient treated with proton-based radiotherapy. The rearrangement links TRBV7-6 to TRBJ1-2; tentatively, D is TRBD1 (6 bases). The clonotype originates from a man aged 55 to 70 with pancreatic cancer. DNA for the CDR3: TGTGCCAGCAGCTTAGGGACAGATACTAACTATGGCTACACCTTC. Its protein is CASSLGTDTNYGYTF.